This TCR beta chain was sequenced in a study of CD8+CD57+ T cells in acquired aplastic anemia. Overall study context: Across the sorted CD4+ and CD8+ cells, DNA amounts averaged roughly 3 ug. Healthy donor sequencing depth: 10 million to 10.8 million CD4+, roughly 11 million CD8+ reads.

Overall study results and limits: Patients and controls had CD8+ Simpson's diversity values that were not significantly distinct. Patients and controls shared twenty-nine CD8+ CDR3 sequences.

This clonotype was counted at least ten times. Its target is unknown. Investigators profiled TCR beta VDJ and CDR3 from genomic DNA template. TCRdb independently ran MiXCR on the reads; one entry per CDR3 protein. The table has roughly 130,000 distinct CDR3 sequences, about 48% seen once. Trimming left V 1 base short and J 4 bases short, with 10 bases between. There are 14 residues in the CDR3. CDR1 is LGHNA and CDR2 is YNFKEQ in the germline V gene. The TCR sequence derives from a human donor in good health, serving as a control. The specimen sequenced was sorted CD4+, CD8+, or CD8+CD57+ T cells (not recorded which) from PBMCs. This chain joins TRBV4-2 and TRBJ1-1, with D tentatively TRBD1 (5 bases). CDR3 sequence reads: CASSQGGQGTEAFF. In DNA form, the CDR3 reads TGTGCCAGCAGCCAAGGTGGTCAGGGCACTGAAGCTTTCTTT.